The 21 T cell receptor beta chains in this list originate from one sample, sequenced in a study of early T cells in non-severe SARS-CoV-2 infection (dated by TCRdb to about 2021). To prepare the library, 5' RACE was applied. Data came from a NextSeq 500. In TCRdb, the public reads were trimmed at Q25 with fastp and aligned with MiXCR, with productive beta chains retained. Each entry is one CDR3 protein sequence, shown with its most common DNA and genes. This sample is represented by approximately 99,000 distinct CDR3 sequences; around 10% of them were singletons. The ten largest clones capture around 3% of the sample. The source material was whole blood. These receptors came from an adult who was a healthcare worker with PCR-confirmed SARS-CoV-2 infection or an uninfected control (not recorded which).

This clonotype was seen a few times. The chain couples TRBV29-1 to TRBJ2-7; the D gene is possibly TRBD1 (6 bases). Trimming took 6 bases from V and 0 from J, leaving 12 bases between them. The CDR3 length is 13 residues. Germline CDR1 reads SQVTM; CDR2 reads ANQGSEA. CDR3: CSVRGGSSYEQYF. The CDR3 nucleotides are TGCAGCGTCCGAGGGGGTAGCTCCTACGAGCAGTACTTC.

This rearrangement joins TRBV20-1 to TRBJ2-7; 10 bases map to TRBD2. With V trimmed by 6 bases and J by 1 base, 6 bases remained unmatched. The germline CDR1 and CDR2 sequences are DFQATT and SNEGSKA (reference sequence). The length of the CDR3 is 14 residues. The CDR3 is CSATLAGVSYEQYF. Written as DNA, the CDR3 is TGCAGTGCAACCCTAGCGGGGGTTTCCTACGAGCAGTACTTC.

This clonotype was observed many times. This rearrangement joins TRBV5-5 to TRBJ2-5; 7 nucleotides match TRBD1. The V segment lost 2 bases and the J segment 2 bases; nucleotides outside the gene matches: 6. There are 15 residues in the CDR3. Germline V CDR1 and CDR2: SGHKS, YYEKEE (reference sequence). The CDR3 DNA reads as TGTGCCAGCAGCTTTTGGGGGACAGAACAAGAGACCCAGTACTTC. It translates to CASSFWGTEQETQYF.

This clonotype was found a few times. This chain joins TRBV20-1 and TRBJ2-1; TRBD2 matches 7 bases. The V gene's germline CDR1 is DFQATT and CDR2 SNEGSKA (reference sequence). J gave up 8 bases and V 6 bases, and 13 bases lay outside the gene matches. This CDR3 comprises 14 residues. Here the CDR3 reads CSALRDYKLYEQFF. The CDR3 region has the DNA TGCAGTGCGCTCCGGGACTATAAACTTTATGAGCAGTTCTTC.

CDR3 sequence reads: CASSLAQRTTTGELFF. The CDR3 DNA sequence: TGTGCCAGCAGCTTGGCCCAGCGGACAACCACCGGGGAGCTGTTTTTT. The chain uses TRBV5-5 and TRBJ2-2; D is perhaps TRBD1 or TRBD2 (5 bases each). In germline, CDR1 is SGHKS, CDR2 YYEKEE (reference sequence). The CDR3 runs to 16 residues. V was trimmed by 0 bases and J by 4 bases, leaving 13 bases between them. The variable domain in full, completed from reference TRBV5-5 and TRBJ2-2, reads DAGVTQSPTHLIKTRGQQVTLRCSPISGHKSVSWYQQVLGQGPQFIFQYYEKEERGRGNFPDRFSARQFPNYSSELNVNALLLGDSALYLCASSLAQRTTTGELFFGEGSRLTVL.

As concerns this clonotype: A clone one base away is much larger, so this may be a read error. The chain has TRBV20-1 and TRBJ2-7; weak D call: TRBD1 (6 bases). The CDR3 has 12 residues. Germline V CDR1 and CDR2: DFQATT, SNEGSKA (reference sequence). CDR3 in DNA: TGCAGTGCTAGAGGACAGGCGTACGAGCAGTGCTTC. It is translated as CSARGQAYEQCF.

V is TRBV5-5 and J is TRBJ2-1, with TRBD1 matching 7 bases. The CDR3 loop spans 14 amino acids. The germline CDR1 and CDR2 sequences are SGHKS and YYEKEE (reference sequence). J gave up 5 bases and V 0 bases, and 2 bases lay outside the gene matches. CDR3 nucleotide sequence: TGTGCCAGCAGCTTGGCACAGGGGAACAATGAGCAGTTCTTC. Amino acids: CASSLAQGNNEQFF.

The chain combines TRBV18 with TRBJ2-3; 10 bases are a match to TRBD2. CDR3 length: 17 amino acids. Trimming took 0 bases from V and 2 from J; bases not matched to a gene: 5. Germline CDR1 KGHSH, CDR2 LQKENI. The CDR3 nucleotides read TGTGCCAGCTCACCACCCTGGACTAGCGGATCCACAGATACGCAGTATTTT. This gives the protein CASSPPWTSGSTDTQYF.

The chain employs TRBV6-1 and TRBJ1-6, with D tentatively TRBD1 (5 bases). The CDR3 sequence is 14 residues long. V dropped 3 bases and J dropped 7 bases, with 10 bases sitting between them. The germline gives CDR1 MNHNS, CDR2 SASEGT. For the CDR3, the DNA is TGTGCCAGCAGTGAGCGATGGGGGAATTCACCCCTCCACTTT. Its translation: CASSERWGNSPLHF.

This clonotype turned up a few times. The chain uses TRBV7-3 and TRBJ2-3; no clear D gene. The V end was cut by 5 bases, the J end by 8 bases, with 11 bases between. The CDR3 contains 12 residues. The germline gives CDR1 SGHTA, CDR2 FQGTGA. CDR3 in amino acids: CASSPSKGTQYF. The CDR3 DNA is TGTGCCAGCAGCCCCTCCAAGGGTACGCAGTATTTT. Filled out from reference TRBV7-3 and TRBJ2-3, the complete variable domain reads GAGVSQTPSNKVTEKGKYVELRCDPISGHTALYWYRQSLGQGPEFLIYFQGTGAADDSGLPNDRFFAVRPEGSVSTLKIQRTERGDSAVYLCASSPSKGTQYFGPGTRLTVL.

The chain joins TRBV7-6 to TRBJ2-2; 8 bases align to TRBD2. Unmatched junction bases numbered 11, after V lost 5 bases and J lost 3 bases. CDR3 length: 17 residues. In germline, CDR1 is SGHVS, CDR2 FNYEAQ. CDR3 DNA sequence: TGTGCCAGCAGCCCAAGGGTTCCGCGGGGGGACACCGGGGAGCTGTTTTTT. It is translated as CASSPRVPRGDTGELFF.

There are a few counts of this clonotype. The V call is TRBV25-1, the J call TRBJ1-2, with 8 positions matching TRBD1. This CDR3 region has 14 residues. CDR1 is MGHDK and CDR2 is SYGVNS in the germline V gene. V shed 5 bases, J shed 8 bases, and the junction held 10 bases outside the gene matches. The CDR3: CASSSPGGRRGYTF. The CDR3 DNA reads as TGTGCCAGCAGTTCGCCAGGGGGCCGGCGAGGCTACACCTTC.

This clonotype was detected a few times. The chain carries TRBV25-1 and TRBJ2-7; TRBD1 might be the D (6 bases). CDR3 size: 14 residues. The V end lost 4 bases, the J end lost 2 bases, and 12 bases lay between the germline ends. CDR1 is MGHDK and CDR2 is SYGVNS in the germline V gene. CDR3 in amino acids: CASSATGNAYEQYF. The CDR3 region has the DNA TGTGCCAGCAGTGCCACAGGGAACGCCTACGAGCAGTACTTC.

This clonotype was seen repeatedly, ten times or more. V is TRBV18 and J is TRBJ1-1, with a tentative D call TRBD1 (6 bases). This CDR3 is built from 15 residues. Germline loops: CDR1 KGHSH, CDR2 LQKENI. V lost 3 bases and J 3 bases, leaving 14 bases between the germline ends. CDR3 DNA: TGTGCCAGCTCACCGACGAGTGAGGGGGACACTGAAGCTTTCTTT. It specifies CASSPTSEGDTEAFF. The full variable domain, rest sourced from reference TRBV18 and TRBJ1-1, is NAGVMQNPRHLVRRRGQEARLRCSPMKGHSHVYWYRQLPEEGLKFMVYLQKENIIDESGMPKERFSAEFPKEGPSILRIQQVVRGDSAAYFCASSPTSEGDTEAFFGQGTRLTVV.

Only a few counts were recorded for this clonotype. This sequence joins TRBV5-1 and TRBJ1-2; TRBD1 matches 10 bases. Germline V gene data show CDR1 as SGHRS and CDR2 as YFSETQ. CDR3 length: 19 amino acids. Losses at the gene ends were 2 bases for V and 0 bases for J; bases not matched to a gene: 13. The CDR3 DNA reads as TGCGCCAGCAGCTTACCCCCTTCCGGGACAGGGGTGACTAACTATGGCTACACCTTC. Translation gives CASSLPPSGTGVTNYGYTF.

This clonotype has at least ten counts. The rearrangement links TRBV18 to TRBJ1-5; possible D gene TRBD1, 6 bases. Germline V CDR1 and CDR2: KGHSH, LQKENI. This CDR3 has 14 residues. Trimming shortened V by 4 bases and J by 7 bases, and 14 bases separated the two germline ends. The CDR3 coding sequence is TGTGCCAGCTCACAGCAGGGGTCGGAACAGCCCCAGCATTTT. Translation: CASSQQGSEQPQHF.

This clonotype was counted at least ten times. V usage is TRBV12-3 or TRBV12-4 and J usage is TRBJ1-2, with D uncertain. This CDR3 contains 13 residues. Trimming stripped 4 bases from V and 4 bases from J, with 10 bases between. Here the CDR3 DNA reads TGTGCCAGCAGTTCGACGAATCCCTATGGCTACACCTTC. This gives the protein CASSSTNPYGYTF.

The chain uses TRBV7-6 and TRBJ2-3; TRBD2 aligns across 9 bases. This CDR3 comprises 16 residues. V lost 1 base and J lost 4; bases outside the gene matches: 6. Germline-derived CDR1 and CDR2 are SGHVS and FNYEAQ. As DNA, the CDR3 is TGTGCCAGCAGCTTAGGTAGCGGGAGTATCGCAGATACGCAGTATTTT. Its translation is CASSLGSGSIADTQYF.

The chain combines TRBV10-3 with TRBJ2-5; D is uncertain. There are 12 residues in the CDR3. V was shortened by 2 bases and J by 3 bases, with 4 bases between the two germline ends. Germline V gives CDR1 ENHRY, CDR2 SYGVKD. CDR3 amino acids: CAISEPEETQYF. Here the CDR3 DNA reads TGTGCCATCAGTGAGCCGGAAGAGACCCAGTACTTC.

This clonotype was detected ten times or more. The rearrangement joins TRBV7-9 to TRBJ2-3; D gene uncertain. Germline V gives CDR1 SEHNR, CDR2 FQNEAQ (reference sequence). V was trimmed by 5 bases and J by 5 bases, leaving 8 bases between them. The CDR3 contains 12 residues. Here the CDR3 DNA reads TGTGCCAGCAGCACGAGCCTAGATACGCAGTATTTT. Its protein is CASSTSLDTQYF.

The V gene is TRBV11-2, the J gene TRBJ1-4; 7 bases map to TRBD1. This CDR3 comprises 16 residues. With 5 bases clipped from V and 2 bases from J, the junction kept 8 bases outside the gene matches. The V gene's germline CDR1 is SGHAT and CDR2 FQNNGV. The CDR3 sequence: CASSHRGGYTNEKLFF. The CDR3 bases are TGTGCCAGCAGCCACAGGGGAGGGTACACTAATGAAAAACTGTTTTTT.